This T cell receptor (beta chain) comes out of a study of cytomegalovirus exposure and HLA in healthy donors. To note about this clone: No antigen is known for it.

Broader study findings: The study listed under 200 cytomegalovirus-associated TCR beta chains. Through in vitro validation, three CMV-associated chains were shown to be specific for CMV antigens.

Germline V CDR1 and CDR2: SGHRS, YFSETQ. Trimming removed 4 bases from V and 2 bases from J, with 16 bases in between. The CDR3 totals 15 residues. These donors counted as nominally healthy when sampled, but unrecorded immune exposures were likely. It was with 60 Vbeta and 13 Jbeta primers that the PCR ran. Data came from immunoSEQ multiplex PCR; TCRdb stores just in-frame clones and leaves some out. Its table lists 100,000 to 150,000 clones. J is TRBJ2-7 and V is TRBV5-1; D gene uncertain. The sequencing sample was made of PBMCs. The receptor's source is a man aged 18 to 30 in good health and CMV-seronegative. CDR3 sequence: CASSPQPAVAYEQYF. The CDR3 DNA reads as TGCGCCAGCAGCCCCCAGCCGGCGGTGGCCTACGAGCAGTACTTC.